This T cell receptor (beta chain) is from a study of identical twins. The CDR3 length is 13 residues. CDR1 is LGHNA, CDR2 YSLEER, per germline. The ends were cut back, 1 base at V and 7 bases at J, with 9 bases in the middle. TCRdb ran MiXCR on the 5' RACE reads and lists one entry per CDR3 protein. The sample holds about 700,000 distinct CDR3 sequences, roughly 6% seen once. Study-wide findings and caveats: Insertions were fewer in abundant cord blood beta clonotypes, whereas memory repertoires showed none of this pattern. Twins showed weaker excess sharing in their beta out-of-frame sequences. Modeled out-of-frame TCR alpha sharing in monozygotic twins fell below observed levels.

This clonotype was counted between two and nine times. Its antigen is as yet unknown. The genes are TRBV4-3 and TRBJ2-3; possible D gene TRBD2, 6 bases. The sequenced sample consisted of naive T cells sorted from blood. This TCR derives from a man younger than 35 in good health. The CDR3 coding sequence is TGCGCCAGCAGCCAAGTCGGGGGATATACGCAGTATTTT. Its translation is CASSQVGGYTQYF.